One and the same sample provided the 2 T cell receptor beta chains below, sequenced in a study of blood T cell repertoires in COVID-19. Some clones are missing from TCRdb's copy, which holds only in-frame ones; the method was immunoSEQ multiplex PCR. The sample yields 150,000 to 200,000 clones, around 86% seen once. The sample was peripheral blood. These receptors were obtained from a man between 65 and 80 years old with acute or convalescent COVID-19.

J is TRBJ2-7 and V is TRBV18; D might be TRBD1 (5 bases). Trimming pared 3 bases from V and 7 bases from J, leaving 13 bases between. The V gene's germline CDR1 is KGHSH and CDR2 LQKENI. The CDR3 covers 13 residues. The CDR3 DNA reads as TGTGCCAGCTCACCGGGGCAGAAAGGGGAGCAGTACTTC. Protein: CASSPGQKGEQYF.

CDR3 coding DNA: TGTGCCAGCACGTTGTTCAGCGCACAAGAGACCCAGTACTTC. Translated, it gives CASTLFSAQETQYF. This rearrangement joins TRBV6-6 to TRBJ2-5; the D is unclear. There are 14 residues in the CDR3. Germline assignment: CDR1 MNHNY and CDR2 SVGAGI (reference sequence). V was cut by 7 bases and J by 2 bases, with 14 bases left in between.